Described below is a single T cell receptor beta chain sequence and its context. Its antigen is not identified. The germline gives CDR1 MNHEY, CDR2 SMNVEV (reference sequence). This CDR3 is built from 14 residues. The V gene end was trimmed by 5 bases and the J gene end by 5 bases; junction bases not matched to a gene: 7. These data belong to a study of T cell responses to AZD1222 COVID-19 vaccine. Whole-study context: Second doses that came at about 4 or about 12 weeks were put together. Study results and limitations: Donors in the cohort were predominantly white British and more often female, and clonal diversity was possibly underestimated. Researchers report vaccine-associated CD4 TCRs spanning spike, with dominance at 160-218 and 743-854. Unmutated regions of variants are reportedly targeted by nearly half of spike-specific TCRs.

Here immunoSEQ multiplex PCR was the method, and the copy in TCRdb shows in-frame clones only, minus some. Of around 100,000 clones detected, 70% to 90% appear once; the ten largest clones hold 16%. The genes are TRBV27 and TRBJ2-7; 9 nucleotides line up with TRBD1. Sequencing used peripheral blood, obtained on day 0 of AZD1222 vaccination. This receptor was taken from an adult in good health. The CDR3 DNA reads as TGTGCCAGCAGTCGTAGACAGGGGGTCCACGAGCAGTACTTC. Protein sequence: CASSRRQGVHEQYF.